This T cell receptor beta chain originates from a study of response to subunit inactivated influenza vaccine. This clonotype was seen only a few times. The CDR3 spans 15 residues. Germline V lookup: CDR1 SGHDN, CDR2 FVKESK. Trimming pared 0 bases from V and 4 bases from J, leaving 12 bases between. TCRdb re-derived calls from the RT-PCR reads in MiXCR, one entry per CDR3 protein. The sample consists of about 620,000 distinct CDR3 sequences, approximately 10% of them appearing once. These data also formed part of another study, on T cells expressing NK-cell markers. As that report states: Production of TCR beta cDNA relied on 5'RACE template switching with UMIs. Of the CD8+ T cells in over five donors, 1.0-7.0% belonged to dominant NKG2C+ clonotypes. Also leading the CD3+CD56-NKG2C+ fraction in several donors were these clonotypes.

The sequence came from a man between 50 and 59 years old who received an inactivated influenza vaccine. The specimen was PBMCs from blood, collected on the day of vaccination. This chain connects TRBV14 to TRBJ1-2; no firm D call. CDR3 bases: TGTGCCAGCAGCCAAGATCAAGGCAGCACCTATGGCTACACCTTC. Protein: CASSQDQGSTYGYTF.